This record looks at one T cell receptor (beta chain) sequence and its context. The record originates from a study of T cell changes during pregnancy in multiple sclerosis. V was trimmed by 7 bases and J by 4 bases, leaving 11 bases between them. This CDR3 is 13 amino acids long. Germline V gives CDR1 SGHRS, CDR2 YFSETQ. TCRdb's copy holds only in-frame clones and misses some; the assay was immunoSEQ multiplex PCR. The sample has some 44,000 clones, roughly 92% seen once. This clonotype was sampled from a female donor with multiple sclerosis, enrolled in a pregnancy study. The chain joins TRBV5-1 to TRBJ1-4; D call uncertain. Here the sequenced sample was CD4+ T cells from peripheral blood mononuclear cells, taken in the third trimester of pregnancy. CDR3 region: CASGRSFNEKLFF. DNA of the CDR3: TGCGCCAGCGGGAGGAGTTTTAATGAAAAACTGTTTTTT.